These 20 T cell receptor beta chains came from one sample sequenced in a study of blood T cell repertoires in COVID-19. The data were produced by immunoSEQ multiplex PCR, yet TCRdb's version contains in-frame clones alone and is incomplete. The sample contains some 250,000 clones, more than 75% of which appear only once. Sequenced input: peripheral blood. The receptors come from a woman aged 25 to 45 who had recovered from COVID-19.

CDR3 coding DNA: TGTGCCAGCAGCGTATCCGGGACAGGGGGAGAGACCCAGTACTTC. Protein: CASSVSGTGGETQYF. The genes are TRBV9 and TRBJ2-5; 11 bases line up with TRBD1. This CDR3 region has 15 residues. V was clipped by 1 base and J by 4 bases; unmatched bases: 3. Germline V CDR1 and CDR2: SGDLS, YYNGEE.

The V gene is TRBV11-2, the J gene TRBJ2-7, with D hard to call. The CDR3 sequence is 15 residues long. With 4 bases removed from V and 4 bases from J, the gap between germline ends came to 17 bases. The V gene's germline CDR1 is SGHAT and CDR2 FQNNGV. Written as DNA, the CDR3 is TGTGCCAGCAGCTATTCACGGGTAAACTCTTACGAGCAGTACTTC. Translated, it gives CASSYSRVNSYEQYF.

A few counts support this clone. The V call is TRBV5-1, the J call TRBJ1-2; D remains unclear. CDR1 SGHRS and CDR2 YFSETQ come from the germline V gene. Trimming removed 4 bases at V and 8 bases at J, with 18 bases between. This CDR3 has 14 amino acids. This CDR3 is CASSLESRSRGYTF. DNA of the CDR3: TGCGCCAGCAGCCTGGAGTCCCGGTCGAGGGGCTACACCTTC.

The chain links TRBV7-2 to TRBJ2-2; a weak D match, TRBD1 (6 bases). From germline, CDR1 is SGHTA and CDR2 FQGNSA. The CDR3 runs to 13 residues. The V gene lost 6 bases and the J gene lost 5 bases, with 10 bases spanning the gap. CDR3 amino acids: CASSKQGTGELFF. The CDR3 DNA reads TGTGCCAGCAGTAAACAGGGAACCGGGGAGCTGTTTTTT.

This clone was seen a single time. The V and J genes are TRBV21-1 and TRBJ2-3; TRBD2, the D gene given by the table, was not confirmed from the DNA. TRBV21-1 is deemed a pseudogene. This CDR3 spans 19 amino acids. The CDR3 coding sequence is TGTGCCAGCAGCAAAGATCGAGGCGGGGGGGAGGATGGCACAGATACGCAGTATTTT. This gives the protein CASSKDRGGGEDGTDTQYF.

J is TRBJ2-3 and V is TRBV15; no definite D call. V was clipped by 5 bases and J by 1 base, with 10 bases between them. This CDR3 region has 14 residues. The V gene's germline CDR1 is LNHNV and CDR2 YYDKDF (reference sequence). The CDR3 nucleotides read TGTGCCACCAGCGCCCCACTCGGCACAGATACGCAGTATTTT. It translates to CATSAPLGTDTQYF.

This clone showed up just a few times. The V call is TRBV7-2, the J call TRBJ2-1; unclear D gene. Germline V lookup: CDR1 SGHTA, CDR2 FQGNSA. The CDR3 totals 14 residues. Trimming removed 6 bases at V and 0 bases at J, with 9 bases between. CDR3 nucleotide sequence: TGTGCCAGCAGAAAGCCGAGCTCCTACAATGAGCAGTTCTTC. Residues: CASRKPSSYNEQFF. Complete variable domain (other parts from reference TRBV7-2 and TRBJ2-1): GAGVSQSPSNKVTEKGKDVELRCDPISGHTALYWYRQSLGQGLEFLIYFQGNSAPDKSGLPSDRFSAERTGGSVSTLTIQRTQQEDSAVYLCASRKPSSYNEQFFGPGTRLTVL.

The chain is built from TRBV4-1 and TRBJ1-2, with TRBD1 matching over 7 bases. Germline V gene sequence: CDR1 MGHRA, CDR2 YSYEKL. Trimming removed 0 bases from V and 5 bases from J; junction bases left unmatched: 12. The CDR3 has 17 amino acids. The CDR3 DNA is TGCGCCAGCAGCCAAGAGCTGGGAACGGGACAGATTTATGGCTACACCTTC. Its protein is CASSQELGTGQIYGYTF.

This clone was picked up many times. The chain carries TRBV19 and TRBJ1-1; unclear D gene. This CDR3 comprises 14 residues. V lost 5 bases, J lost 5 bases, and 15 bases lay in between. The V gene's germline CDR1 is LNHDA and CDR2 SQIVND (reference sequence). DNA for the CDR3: TGTGCCAGTAGTCCCAGTTTCCGGGATACTGAAGCTTTCTTT. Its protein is CASSPSFRDTEAFF.

The CDR3 region is CASSERGPPYEQYF. In nucleotides, the CDR3 is TGCGCCAGCAGCGAGCGGGGTCCCCCCTACGAGCAGTACTTC. The chain recombines TRBV5-1 with TRBJ2-7; 7 bases align to TRBD2. The CDR3 has 14 amino acids. CDR1 and CDR2 (germline): SGHRS, YFSETQ. Germline trimming cut 4 bases from V and 2 bases from J; bases unmatched to any gene: 6. Full variable domain (missing parts from reference TRBV5-1 and TRBJ2-7): KAGVTQTPRYLIKTRGQQVTLSCSPISGHRSVSWYQQTPGQGLQFLFEYFSETQRNKGNFPGRFSGRQFSNSRSEMNVSTLELGDSALYLCASSERGPPYEQYFGPGTRLTVT.

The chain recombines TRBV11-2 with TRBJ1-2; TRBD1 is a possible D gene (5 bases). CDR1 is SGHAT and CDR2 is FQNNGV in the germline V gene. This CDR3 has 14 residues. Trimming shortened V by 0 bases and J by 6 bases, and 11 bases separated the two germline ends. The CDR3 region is CASSLEQGTNGYTF. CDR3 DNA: TGTGCCAGCAGCTTAGAGCAGGGCACTAATGGCTACACCTTC.

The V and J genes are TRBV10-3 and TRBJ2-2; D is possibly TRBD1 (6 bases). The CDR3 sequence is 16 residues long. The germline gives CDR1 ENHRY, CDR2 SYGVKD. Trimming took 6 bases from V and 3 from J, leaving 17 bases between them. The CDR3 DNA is TGTGCCATCAGCCCCCCACAGGGATGGGACACCGGGGAGCTGTTTTTT. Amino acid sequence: CAISPPQGWDTGELFF.

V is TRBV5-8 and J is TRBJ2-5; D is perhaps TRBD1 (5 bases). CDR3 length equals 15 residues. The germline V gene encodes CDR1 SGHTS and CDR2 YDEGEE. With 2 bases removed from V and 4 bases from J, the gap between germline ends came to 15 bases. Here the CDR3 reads CASSFGSPRGETQYF. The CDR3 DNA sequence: TGTGCCAGCAGCTTTGGCAGTCCAAGGGGAGAGACCCAGTACTTC.

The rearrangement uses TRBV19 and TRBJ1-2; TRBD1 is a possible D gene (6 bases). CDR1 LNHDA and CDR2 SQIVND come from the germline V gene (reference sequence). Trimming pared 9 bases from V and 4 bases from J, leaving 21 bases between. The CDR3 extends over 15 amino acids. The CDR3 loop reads CASLKGTGQIYGYTF. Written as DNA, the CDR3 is TGTGCCAGCCTAAAAGGAACGGGACAAATCTATGGCTACACCTTC.

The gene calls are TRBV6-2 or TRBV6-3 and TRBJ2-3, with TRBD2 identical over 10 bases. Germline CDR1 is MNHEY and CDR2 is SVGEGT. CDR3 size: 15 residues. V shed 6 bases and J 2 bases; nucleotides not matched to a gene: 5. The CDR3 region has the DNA TGTGCCAGCAGCGAGCGGGGGGGCCTCACAGATACGCAGTATTTT. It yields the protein CASSERGGLTDTQYF.

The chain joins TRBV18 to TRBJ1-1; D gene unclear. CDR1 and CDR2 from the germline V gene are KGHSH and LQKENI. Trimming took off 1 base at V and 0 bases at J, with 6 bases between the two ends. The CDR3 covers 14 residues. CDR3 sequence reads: CASSPLQMNTEAFF. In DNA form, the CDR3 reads TGTGCCAGCTCACCACTTCAGATGAACACTGAAGCTTTCTTT.

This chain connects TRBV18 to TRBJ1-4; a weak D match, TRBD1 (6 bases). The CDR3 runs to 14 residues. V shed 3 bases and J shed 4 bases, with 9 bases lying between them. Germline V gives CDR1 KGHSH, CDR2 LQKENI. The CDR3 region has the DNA TGTGCCAGCTCACCTCAGGGGAGTAATGAAAAACTGTTTTTT. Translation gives CASSPQGSNEKLFF.

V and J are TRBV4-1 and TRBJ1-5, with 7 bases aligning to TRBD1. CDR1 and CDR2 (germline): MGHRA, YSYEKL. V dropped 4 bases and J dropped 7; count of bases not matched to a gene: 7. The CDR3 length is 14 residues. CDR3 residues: CASSRDREIQPQHF. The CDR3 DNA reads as TGCGCCAGCAGCCGTGACAGGGAGATACAGCCCCAGCATTTT.

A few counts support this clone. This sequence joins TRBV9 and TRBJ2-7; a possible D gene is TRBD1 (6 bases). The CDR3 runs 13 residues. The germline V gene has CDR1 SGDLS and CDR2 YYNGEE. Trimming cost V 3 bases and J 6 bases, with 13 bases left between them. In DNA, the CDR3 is TGTGCCAGCAGCGCAAATACAGGGACCGAGCAGTACTTC. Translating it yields CASSANTGTEQYF.

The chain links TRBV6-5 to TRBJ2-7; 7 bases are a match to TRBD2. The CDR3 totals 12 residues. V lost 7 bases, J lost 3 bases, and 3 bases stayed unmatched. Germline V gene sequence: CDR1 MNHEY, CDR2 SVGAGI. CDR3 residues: CASIGTNYEQYF. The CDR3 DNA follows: TGTGCCAGCATTGGGACTAACTACGAGCAGTACTTC.